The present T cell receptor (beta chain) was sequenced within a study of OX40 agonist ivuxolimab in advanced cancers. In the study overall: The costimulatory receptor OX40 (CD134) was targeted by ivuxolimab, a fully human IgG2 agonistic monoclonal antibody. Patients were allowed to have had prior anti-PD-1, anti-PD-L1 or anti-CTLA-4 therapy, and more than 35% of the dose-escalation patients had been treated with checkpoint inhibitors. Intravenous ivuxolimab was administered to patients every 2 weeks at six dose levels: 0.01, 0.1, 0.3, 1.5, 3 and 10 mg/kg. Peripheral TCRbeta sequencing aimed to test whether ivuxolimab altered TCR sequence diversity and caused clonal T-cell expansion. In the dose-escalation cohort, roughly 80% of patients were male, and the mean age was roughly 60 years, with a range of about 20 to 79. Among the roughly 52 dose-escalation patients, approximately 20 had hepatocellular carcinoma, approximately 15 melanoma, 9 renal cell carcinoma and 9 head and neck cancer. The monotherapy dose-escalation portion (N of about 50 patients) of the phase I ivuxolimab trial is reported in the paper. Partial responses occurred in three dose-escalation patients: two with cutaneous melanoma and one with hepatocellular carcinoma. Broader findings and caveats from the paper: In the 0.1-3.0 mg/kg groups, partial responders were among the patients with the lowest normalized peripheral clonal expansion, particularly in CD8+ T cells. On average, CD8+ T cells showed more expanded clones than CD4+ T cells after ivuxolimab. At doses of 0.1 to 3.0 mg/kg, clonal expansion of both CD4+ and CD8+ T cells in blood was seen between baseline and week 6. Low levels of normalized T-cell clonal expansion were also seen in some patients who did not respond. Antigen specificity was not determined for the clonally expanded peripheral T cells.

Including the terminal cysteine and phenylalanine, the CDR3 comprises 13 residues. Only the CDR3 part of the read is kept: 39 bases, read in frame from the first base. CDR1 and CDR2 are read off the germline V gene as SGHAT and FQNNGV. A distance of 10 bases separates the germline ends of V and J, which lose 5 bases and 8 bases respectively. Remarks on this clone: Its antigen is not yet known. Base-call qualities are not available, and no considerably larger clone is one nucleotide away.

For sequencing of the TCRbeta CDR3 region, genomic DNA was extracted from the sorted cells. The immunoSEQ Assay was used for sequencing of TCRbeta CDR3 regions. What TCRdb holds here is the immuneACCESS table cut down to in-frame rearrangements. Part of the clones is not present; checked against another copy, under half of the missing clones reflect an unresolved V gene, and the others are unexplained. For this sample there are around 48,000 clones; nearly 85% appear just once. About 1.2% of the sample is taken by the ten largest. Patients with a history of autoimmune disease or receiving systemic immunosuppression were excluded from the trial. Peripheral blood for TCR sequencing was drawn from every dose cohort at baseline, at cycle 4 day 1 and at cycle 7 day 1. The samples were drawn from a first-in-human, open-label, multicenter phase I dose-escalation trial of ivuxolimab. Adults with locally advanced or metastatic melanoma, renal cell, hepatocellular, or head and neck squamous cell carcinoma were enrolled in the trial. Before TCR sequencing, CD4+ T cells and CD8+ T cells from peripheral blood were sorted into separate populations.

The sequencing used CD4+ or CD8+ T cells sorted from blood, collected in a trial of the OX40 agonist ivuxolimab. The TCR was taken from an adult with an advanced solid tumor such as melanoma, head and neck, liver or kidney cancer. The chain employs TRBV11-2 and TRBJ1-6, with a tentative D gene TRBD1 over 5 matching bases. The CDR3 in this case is CASSPSTDSPLHF. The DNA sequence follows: TGTGCCAGCAGCCCTTCGACAGATTCACCCCTCCACTTT.